One and the same sample provided the 27 T cell receptor beta chains below, sequenced in a study of T cell changes during pregnancy in multiple sclerosis. Clones were read by immunoSEQ multiplex PCR, and TCRdb kept only the in-frame ones, dropping some. The table has roughly 42,000 clones, 90% to 95% seen once. The sample was CD4+ T cells from peripheral blood mononuclear cells, taken after pregnancy. The receptors derive from a female donor with multiple sclerosis, enrolled in a pregnancy study.

The chain joins TRBV21-1 to TRBJ2-4; the table's D call, TRBD1, has no DNA check behind it. TRBV21-1 is a pseudogene. The CDR3 has 16 amino acids. The CDR3 is CASSKHTDVAKNIQYF. As DNA, the CDR3 is TGTGCCAGCAGCAAACATACAGATGTAGCCAAAAACATTCAGTACTTC.

This chain connects TRBV10-2 to TRBJ1-2, with TRBD1 matching 8 bases. V was pared by 0 bases and J by 4 bases, with 10 bases of the junction left unmatched. This CDR3 spans 17 amino acids. Germline CDR1 reads WSHSY; CDR2 reads SAAADI. CDR3 sequence: CASSESLGQVLTYGYTF. The CDR3 nucleotides are TGCGCCAGCAGTGAGTCGTTGGGACAGGTCTTAACCTATGGCTACACCTTC.

V gene TRBV6-6 combines with J gene TRBJ1-5; tentatively, D is TRBD1 (5 bases). The CDR3 is 13 residues long. Germline CDR1 reads MNHNY; CDR2 reads SVGAGI (reference sequence). The germline V and J ends were trimmed by 4 bases and 8 bases, with 12 bases remaining between them. The CDR3: CASSSTRGEPQHF. CDR3 bases: TGTGCCAGCAGTTCGACCCGGGGGGAGCCCCAGCATTTT.

The chain links TRBV6-1 to TRBJ1-4; D not resolved. The CDR3 spans 13 residues. V dropped 0 bases and J dropped 8 bases, with 7 bases sitting between them. The V gene's germline CDR1 is MNHNS and CDR2 SASEGT. CDR3 amino acids: CASSEAPREKLFF. The CDR3 bases are TGTGCCAGCAGTGAAGCGCCCCGGGAAAAACTGTTTTTT.

This sequence joins TRBV5-1 and TRBJ1-1; TRBD1 matches at 9 bases. The V and J ends lost 4 bases and 5 bases, in that order; junction bases with no gene match: 6. Germline CDR1 reads SGHRS; CDR2 reads YFSETQ. This CDR3 region has 14 residues. The CDR3 sequence: CASSVSGTGTEAFF. The CDR3 nucleotides are TGCGCCAGCAGCGTGTCCGGGACAGGGACTGAAGCTTTCTTT. Full variable domain (rest looked up from reference TRBV5-1 and TRBJ1-1): KAGVTQTPRYLIKTRGQQVTLSCSPISGHRSVSWYQQTPGQGLQFLFEYFSETQRNKGNFPGRFSGRQFSNSRSEMNVSTLELGDSALYLCASSVSGTGTEAFFGQGTRLTVV.

V and J are TRBV20-1 and TRBJ2-3; no definite D call. This CDR3 has 11 residues. Germline CDR1 is DFQATT and CDR2 is SNEGSKA (reference sequence). The germline V and J ends were trimmed by 6 bases and 0 bases, with 4 bases remaining between them. The CDR3 reads CSAPSTDTQYF. As DNA, the CDR3 is TGCAGTGCCCCTAGCACAGATACGCAGTATTTT.

The chain combines TRBV15 with TRBJ2-5, with TRBD1 matching over 7 bases. CDR1 is LNHNV, CDR2 YYDKDF, per germline (reference sequence). CDR3 size: 13 residues. V shed 4 bases, J shed 5 bases, and the junction held 4 bases outside the gene matches. The CDR3, as DNA: TGTGCCACCAGCACAGGGGGTTGGGAGACCCAGTACTTC. Protein sequence: CATSTGGWETQYF.

The V gene is TRBV27, the J gene TRBJ1-2; a possible D gene is TRBD1 (5 bases). The length of the CDR3 is 13 residues. CDR1 is MNHEY, CDR2 SMNVEV, per germline (reference sequence). The ends were cut back, 3 bases at V and 7 bases at J, with 12 bases in the middle. CDR3 nucleotide sequence: TGTGCCAGCAGTTTTCAGGGCGGTCGTGGCTACACCTTC. Amino acids: CASSFQGGRGYTF.

The V and J genes are TRBV7-9 and TRBJ1-6; 8 nucleotides agree with TRBD1. With V trimmed by 5 bases and J by 0 bases, 6 bases remained unmatched. CDR1 is SEHNR, CDR2 FQNEAQ, per germline (reference sequence). The CDR3 is 17 amino acids. This CDR3 is CASSPSTGGSYNSPLHF. CDR3 DNA: TGTGCCAGCAGCCCGTCAACAGGGGGCTCCTATAATTCACCCCTCCACTTT.

The chain has TRBV6-5 and TRBJ2-5; TRBD2 is a possible D gene (5 bases). V dropped 2 bases and J dropped 2 bases, with 9 bases sitting between them. The CDR3 totals 14 residues. Per the germline V gene, CDR1 is MNHEY and CDR2 is SVGAGI. The CDR3 nucleotides read TGTGCCAGCAGTTACGGAGGCAGACAAGAGACCCAGTACTTC. Its translation: CASSYGGRQETQYF.

This sequence joins TRBV7-9 and TRBJ2-3; 9 nucleotides agree with TRBD1. Germline loops: CDR1 SEHNR, CDR2 FQNEAQ (reference sequence). With 5 bases clipped from V and 5 bases from J, the junction kept 11 bases outside the gene matches. There are 16 residues in the CDR3. Written as DNA, the CDR3 is TGTGCCAGCAGCGTAATGACAGGGGGATTAGGAGATACGCAGTATTTT. It specifies CASSVMTGGLGDTQYF.

The chain employs TRBV5-5 and TRBJ1-1; D is unclear. Germline lookup yields CDR1 SGHKS and CDR2 YYEKEE (reference sequence). CDR3 size: 13 residues. V lost 0 bases and J 1 base, leaving 4 bases between the germline ends. Here the CDR3 DNA reads TGTGCCAGCAGCTTGGCGGGGAACACTGAAGCTTTCTTT. Its translation: CASSLAGNTEAFF.

This chain uses TRBV25-1 with TRBJ2-4; D not certain. The V end lost 3 bases, the J end lost 0 bases, and 6 bases lay between the germline ends. CDR1 is MGHDK, CDR2 SYGVNS, per germline. This CDR3 is 14 amino acids long. The CDR3 region is CASSESKAKNIQYF. In nucleotides, the CDR3 is TGTGCCAGCAGTGAGTCAAAAGCCAAAAACATTCAGTACTTC.

The genes are TRBV15 and TRBJ2-3; 11 bases line up with TRBD1. Per the germline V gene, CDR1 is LNHNV and CDR2 is YYDKDF (reference sequence). The CDR3 has 18 amino acids. V dropped 1 base and J dropped 5; count of bases not matched to a gene: 11. The CDR3 here is CATSRVGTRDRGIDTQYF. The CDR3 region has the DNA TGTGCCACCAGCAGAGTAGGTACCCGGGACAGGGGGATAGATACGCAGTATTTT. The full variable domain, rest sourced from reference TRBV15 and TRBJ2-3, is DAMVIQNPRYQVTQFGKPVTLSCSQTLNHNVMYWYQQKSSQAPKLLFHYYDKDFNNEADTPDNFQSRRPNTSFCFLDIRSPGLGDTAMYLCATSRVGTRDRGIDTQYFGPGTRLTVL.

The gene calls are TRBV27 and TRBJ2-7; unclear D gene. Between the trimmed V and J ends, which lost 3 bases and 3 bases, there was a span of 9 bases. CDR3 length: 13 amino acids. The germline V gene encodes CDR1 MNHEY and CDR2 SMNVEV (reference sequence). CDR3 protein: CASSFGDNYEQYF. CDR3 DNA: TGTGCCAGCAGTTTTGGTGACAACTACGAGCAGTACTTC.

The chain joins TRBV9 to TRBJ2-2; a possible D gene is TRBD1 (6 bases). Germline loops: CDR1 SGDLS, CDR2 YYNGEE. The CDR3 runs 14 residues. Between the trimmed V and J ends, which lost 4 bases and 9 bases, there was a span of 16 bases. The CDR3 bases are TGTGCCAGCAGCCTAGGGACACCTCCCCGGGAGCTGTTTTTT. The encoded protein is CASSLGTPPRELFF. Supplemented by reference TRBV9 and TRBJ2-2, the full variable domain reads DSGVTQTPKHLITATGQRVTLRCSPRSGDLSVYWYQQSLDQGLQFLIQYYNGEERAKGNILERFSAQQFPDLHSELNLSSLELGDSALYFCASSLGTPPRELFFGEGSRLTVL.

The chain links TRBV28 to TRBJ2-7, with D perhaps TRBD1 (5 bases). The germline gives CDR1 MDHEN, CDR2 SYDVKM. Trimming took off 4 bases at V and 3 bases at J, with 10 bases between the two ends. This CDR3 spans 13 amino acids. CDR3 loop: CASSSGRVYEQYF. CDR3 DNA: TGTGCCAGCAGTTCTGGCAGGGTCTACGAGCAGTACTTC.

J is TRBJ1-1 and V is TRBV5-8; D is uncertain. Germline loops: CDR1 SGHTS, CDR2 YDEGEE. The CDR3 length is 17 residues. The V and J ends lost 0 bases and 0 bases respectively, with 15 bases between them. For the CDR3, the DNA is TGTGCCAGCAGCTTGGACAGATATCAAATTATGAACACTGAAGCTTTCTTT. Encoded protein: CASSLDRYQIMNTEAFF.

The chain links TRBV10-3 to TRBJ2-6; 8 nucleotides align to TRBD2. Per the germline V gene, CDR1 is ENHRY and CDR2 is SYGVKD. This CDR3 has 18 residues. V lost 0 bases and J lost 0; bases outside the gene matches: 4. The DNA of the CDR3 is TGTGCCATCAGTGAGTCAGCGGGGGCCCGCTCTGGGGCCAACGTCCTGACTTTC. This gives the protein CAISESAGARSGANVLTF.

This chain links TRBV4-2 with TRBJ1-1; D is ambiguous. The CDR3 is 15 amino acids. V dropped 0 bases and J dropped 4 bases, with 12 bases sitting between them. Germline assignment: CDR1 LGHNA and CDR2 YNFKEQ. This CDR3 reads CASSQDRGGSTEAFF. CDR3 bases: TGTGCCAGCAGCCAAGATCGGGGAGGGTCCACTGAAGCTTTCTTT.

The chain joins TRBV29-1 to TRBJ2-7; possibly TRBD2 for D (7 bases). V shed 5 bases and J shed 5 bases, with 13 bases lying between them. The length of the CDR3 is 12 residues. Per germline, CDR1 SQVTM and CDR2 ANQGSEA. CDR3 loop: CSVRGGSHEQYF. The CDR3 coding sequence is TGCAGCGTTAGGGGGGGCTCACACGAGCAGTACTTC.

The V and J genes are TRBV27 and TRBJ1-5, with D unclear. Germline values: CDR1 MNHEY, CDR2 SMNVEV (reference sequence). The CDR3 runs 12 residues. Trimming left V 3 bases short and J 7 bases short, with 7 bases between. CDR3 nucleotides: TGTGCCAGCAGTTTTCGGGGACAGCCCCAGCATTTT. Protein: CASSFRGQPQHF.

The chain joins TRBV25-1 to TRBJ1-6; 7 bases agree with TRBD1. Losses at the gene ends were 2 bases for V and 0 bases for J; bases not matched to a gene: 4. The germline V gene has CDR1 MGHDK and CDR2 SYGVNS. This CDR3 region has 17 residues. The CDR3 DNA follows: TGTGCCAGCAGTGAAAGGGGACAGAGCTCCTATAATTCACCCCTCCACTTT. It specifies CASSERGQSSYNSPLHF.

J is TRBJ2-5 and V is TRBV7-2; possibly TRBD2 for D (5 bases). This CDR3 comprises 14 residues. Germline loops: CDR1 SGHTA, CDR2 FQGNSA. The V gene lost 5 bases and the J gene lost 2 bases, with 12 bases spanning the gap. The CDR3 bases are TGTGCCAGCAGCCTACTAGGCCGGCAAGAGACCCAGTACTTC. Translated, it gives CASSLLGRQETQYF.

V and J are TRBV18 and TRBJ1-1, with 8 bases lining up with TRBD1. The CDR3 is made up of 15 amino acids. V lost 3 bases, J lost 5 bases, and 8 bases stayed unmatched. Germline assignment: CDR1 KGHSH and CDR2 LQKENI. In DNA form, the CDR3 reads TGTGCCAGCTCACCGCGACAGGGGAGAGGGACTGAAGCTTTCTTT. Translating gives CASSPRQGRGTEAFF. The full variable domain, completed using reference TRBV18 and TRBJ1-1, is NAGVMQNPRHLVRRRGQEARLRCSPMKGHSHVYWYRQLPEEGLKFMVYLQKENIIDESGMPKERFSAEFPKEGPSILRIQQVVRGDSAAYFCASSPRQGRGTEAFFGQGTRLTVV.

The rearrangement uses TRBV5-1 and TRBJ1-1, with unresolved D. Germline assignment: CDR1 SGHRS and CDR2 YFSETQ. The CDR3 totals 16 residues. The V gene lost 3 bases and the J gene lost 0 bases, with 15 bases spanning the gap. The CDR3 sequence: CASSYLVRALNTEAFF. The CDR3 DNA reads as TGCGCCAGCAGCTACCTTGTAAGAGCTCTGAACACTGAAGCTTTCTTT.

The genes are TRBV18 and TRBJ2-7, with 12 bases identical to TRBD2. Germline V gene data show CDR1 as KGHSH and CDR2 as LQKENI. With V trimmed by 3 bases and J by 6 bases, 9 bases remained unmatched. The CDR3 runs to 16 residues. The CDR3 sequence: CASSPFTSGGSGEQYF. The CDR3 DNA reads TGTGCCAGCTCACCCTTTACTAGCGGGGGGAGTGGCGAGCAGTACTTC.